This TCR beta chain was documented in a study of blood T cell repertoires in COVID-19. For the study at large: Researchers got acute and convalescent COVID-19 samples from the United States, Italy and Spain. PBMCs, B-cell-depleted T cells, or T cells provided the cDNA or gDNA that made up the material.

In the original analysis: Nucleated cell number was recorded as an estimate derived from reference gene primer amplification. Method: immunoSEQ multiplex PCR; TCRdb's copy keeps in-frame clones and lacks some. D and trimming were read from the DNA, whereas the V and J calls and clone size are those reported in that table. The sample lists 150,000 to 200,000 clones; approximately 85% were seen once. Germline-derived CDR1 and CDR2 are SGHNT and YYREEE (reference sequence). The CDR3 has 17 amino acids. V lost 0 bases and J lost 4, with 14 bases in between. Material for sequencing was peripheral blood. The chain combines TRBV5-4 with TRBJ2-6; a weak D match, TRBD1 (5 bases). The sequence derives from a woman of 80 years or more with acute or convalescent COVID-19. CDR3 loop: CASSLDGAGNGANVLTF. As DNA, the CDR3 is TGTGCCAGCAGCTTGGATGGGGCAGGGAACGGGGCCAACGTCCTGACTTTC.